A selection of T cell receptor beta chains follows, all from one sample in a study of response to subunit inactivated influenza vaccine. TCRdb passed the RT-PCR reads through MiXCR, listing each CDR3 protein once. The sample shows fewer than 700,000 distinct CDR3 sequences, 13% of them seen only once. The starting material was PBMCs from blood, obtained about 6 weeks after vaccination. Source of these receptors: a man aged 45-60 years who received an inactivated influenza vaccine. CDR3s include the opening cysteine and the closing phenylalanine or tryptophan. A D gene is named only where the DNA matches it firmly. For some rows the clone size is stated as once, few or many, or as a class when expanded; others skip it.

abundance: -
j_gene: TRBJ2-5
v_gene: TRBV7-2
d_gene: -
CDR3aa: CASSLVGQGRRETQYF
CDR3nt: TGTGCCAGCAGCTTAGTTGGGCAGGGGAGGAGGGAGACCCAGTACTTC

abundance: few
j_gene: TRBJ2-2
v_gene: TRBV11-2
d_gene: TRBD1
CDR3aa: CASSPGQLSTGELFF
CDR3nt: TGTGCCAGCAGCCCGGGACAGTTGTCCACCGGGGAGCTGTTTTTT

abundance: -
j_gene: TRBJ1-1
v_gene: TRBV5-1
d_gene: TRBD1
CDR3aa: CASSFFPTGVNTEAFF
CDR3nt: TGCGCCAGCAGCTTCTTTCCGACAGGGGTGAACACTGAAGCTTTCTTT

abundance: many
j_gene: TRBJ2-7
v_gene: TRBV29-1
d_gene: TRBD2
CDR3aa: CSVEDRLAGSYEQYF
CDR3nt: TGCAGCGTTGAAGATAGACTAGCGGGGTCCTACGAGCAGTACTTC

abundance: -
j_gene: TRBJ2-3
v_gene: TRBV20-1
d_gene: -
CDR3aa: CSARNTAHTDTQYF
CDR3nt: TGCAGTGCTAGGAACACGGCCCATACAGATACGCAGTATTTT

abundance: few
j_gene: TRBJ2-7
v_gene: TRBV5-1
d_gene: -
CDR3aa: CASSLGAGGNYDGQYF
CDR3nt: TGCGCCAGCAGCTTGGGGGCCGGGGGAAACTACGATGGGCAGTACTTC

abundance: -
j_gene: TRBJ2-1
v_gene: TRBV12-3/TRBV12-4
d_gene: TRBD2
CDR3aa: CASSLLSSGPYNEQFF
CDR3nt: TGTGCCAGCAGTTTACTCTCTAGCGGTCCCTACAATGAGCAGTTCTTC

abundance: many
j_gene: TRBJ2-2
v_gene: TRBV5-1
d_gene: TRBD2
CDR3aa: CASSLGGRNTGELFF
CDR3nt: TGTGCCAGCAGCTTGGGCGGGAGGAACACCGGGGAGCTGTTTTTT

abundance: -
j_gene: TRBJ2-7
v_gene: TRBV29-1
d_gene: TRBD1
CDR3aa: CSATSGQGAFEQYF
CDR3nt: TGCAGCGCCACCTCGGGACAGGGGGCTTTCGAGCAGTACTTC

abundance: many
j_gene: TRBJ1-5
v_gene: TRBV12-3/TRBV12-4
d_gene: -
CDR3aa: CASSFRQGSNQPQHF
CDR3nt: TGTGCCAGCAGTTTTAGGCAGGGAAGCAATCAGCCCCAGCATTTT

abundance: few
j_gene: TRBJ2-5
v_gene: TRBV4-3
d_gene: -
CDR3aa: CASSQDSGETQYF
CDR3nt: TGCGCCAGCAGCCAAGATTCGGGCGAGACCCAGTACTTC

abundance: -
j_gene: TRBJ2-5
v_gene: TRBV7-9
d_gene: TRBD2
CDR3aa: CASSRDGLAKETQYF
CDR3nt: TGTGCCAGCAGCCGGGATGGACTAGCCAAAGAGACCCAGTACTTC

abundance: -
j_gene: TRBJ2-5
v_gene: TRBV18
d_gene: -
CDR3aa: CASSPGASETQYF
CDR3nt: TGTGCCAGCTCACCCGGCGCGTCGGAGACCCAGTACTTC

abundance: -
j_gene: TRBJ2-7
v_gene: TRBV6-1
d_gene: TRBD2
CDR3aa: CASRSGISSEQYF
CDR3nt: TGCGCCAGCAGGAGCGGGATATCGTCCGAGCAGTACTTC

abundance: few
j_gene: TRBJ2-1
v_gene: TRBV25-1
d_gene: -
CDR3aa: CASSATLRDNYYNEQFF
CDR3nt: TGTGCCAGCAGTGCAACCCTCCGGGACAATTACTACAATGAGCAGTTCTTC

abundance: many
j_gene: TRBJ2-5
v_gene: TRBV6-2/TRBV6-3
d_gene: TRBD2
CDR3aa: CASSYSLQWGLAGASQETQYF
CDR3nt: TGTGCCAGCAGTTACTCGCTGCAATGGGGACTAGCGGGGGCTAGCCAAGAGACCCAGTACTTC

abundance: -
j_gene: TRBJ2-1
v_gene: TRBV5-1
d_gene: TRBD2
CDR3aa: CASSWGVQRGYNEQFF
CDR3nt: TGCGCCAGCAGCTGGGGGGTCCAGCGGGGGTACAATGAGCAGTTCTTC

abundance: -
j_gene: TRBJ2-2
v_gene: TRBV14
d_gene: -
CDR3aa: CASSQVGWGTGELFF
CDR3nt: TGTGCCAGCAGCCAAGTGGGCTGGGGCACCGGGGAGCTGTTTTTT

abundance: few
j_gene: TRBJ2-3
v_gene: TRBV7-9
d_gene: TRBD2
CDR3aa: CASSLLFRTSVTDTQYF
CDR3nt: TGTGCCAGCAGCTTATTGTTCCGGACTAGCGTTACAGATACGCAGTATTTT

abundance: many
j_gene: TRBJ1-2
v_gene: TRBV6-5
d_gene: -
CDR3aa: CASSYSTGFNGYTF
CDR3nt: TGTGCCAGCAGTTACTCGACGGGGTTCAATGGCTACACCTTC

abundance: few
j_gene: TRBJ2-2
v_gene: TRBV7-2
d_gene: TRBD1
CDR3aa: CASSLVGTGTGELFF
CDR3nt: TGTGCCAGCAGCTTAGTTGGGACAGGAACCGGGGAGCTGTTTTTT

abundance: few
j_gene: TRBJ2-1
v_gene: TRBV6-6
d_gene: -
CDR3aa: CASSPLQVDEQFF
CDR3nt: TGTGCCAGCAGTCCTCTACAGGTCGATGAGCAGTTCTTC